The clone carrying this T cell receptor beta chain showed up just once. Antigen specificity is unknown. The data originate from a study of shared clonotypes between healthy human individuals. This CDR3 spans 17 amino acids. With 3 bases clipped from V and 4 bases from J, the junction kept 8 bases outside the gene matches. Germline V CDR1 and CDR2: SGDLS, YYNGEE. CD8 cells regarded as naive lacked CD45RO, were positively chosen for CCR7, and omitted terminally differentiated effector memory CD45RA+ cells. Each sample came from a Caucasian adult donor living in Nashville, Tennessee. DNA at around 190 ng, roughly 27,000 T cell genomes, went into sorted-subset replicate PCRs. Repertoires were generated with immunoSEQ multiplex PCR, while TCRdb's copy carries only in-frame clones and drops some. The table shows about 820,000 clones, with more than 85% occurring only once. Study-wide results and limits: Researchers found naive subsets generally carried larger estimated richness than memory subsets. It was the non-shared clonotypes that had lower generation probabilities than clonotypes shared by all four donors.

This TCR came from a man under 40 in good health. V gene TRBV9 combines with J gene TRBJ2-2; 11 bases map to TRBD1. Sequencing was performed on naive CD8+ T cells sorted from blood. CDR3 in amino acids: CASSGPGQGGRTGELFF. The DNA for the CDR3 is TGTGCCAGCAGCGGACCGGGACAGGGGGGACGCACCGGGGAGCTGTTTTTT.